This is a list of T cell receptor beta chains from one sample in a study of blood T cells in healthy people across ages. MiXCR, applied by TCRdb to the 5' RACE reads, yields one record per CDR3 protein. The sample shows some 1.5 million distinct CDR3 sequences, roughly 27% of them seen only once. Sequencing was carried out using blood. The receptors originated from a woman aged 25 to 39 in good health. Each CDR3 is given with its conserved first and last residue. D genes are given only for firm matches. Not every row has a clone size; where given, it reads once, few, many or a size class.

V gene	D gene	CDR3 length	J gene	clone size	CDR3 DNA	CDR3 protein
TRBV3-1	NA	12	TRBJ2-1	NA	TGTGCCAGCAGCCATAGCGCATATGAGCAGTTCTTC	CASSHSAYEQFF
TRBV20-1	TRBD1	14	TRBJ2-3	many	TGCAGTGCTAGAGGACAGGGGGCAGGCGATACGCAGTATTTT	CSARGQGAGDTQYF
TRBV6-6	TRBD2	16	TRBJ2-7	few	TGTGCCAGCAGTTACGCCCCTAGCGGGAGGTTCCGCGAGCAGTACTTC	CASSYAPSGRFREQYF
TRBV7-2	TRBD2	17	TRBJ2-1	few	TGTGCCAGCAGCTTAGCCTCTAGCGGGAGGGGCGGCAATGAGCAGTTCTTC	CASSLASSGRGGNEQFF
TRBV6-2/TRBV6-3	NA	16	TRBJ2-7	few	TGTGCCAGCAGTTACTCTAGCGGCGCGATCCCCTACGAGCAGTACTTC	CASSYSSGAIPYEQYF
TRBV7-9	NA	19	TRBJ2-6	many	TGTGCCAGCAGCCCCCGAGGAGGGTCCCCGGGCTCTGGGGCCAACGTCCTGACTTTC	CASSPRGGSPGSGANVLTF
TRBV12-3/TRBV12-4	NA	15	TRBJ1-5	few	TGTGCCAGCAGTTTAGCCAACAGGGGCAATCAGCCCCAGCATTTT	CASSLANRGNQPQHF
TRBV19	TRBD2	15	TRBJ2-7	NA	TGTGCCAGTAGTATGACCGGGACTAGCGGCTACGAGCAGTACTTC	CASSMTGTSGYEQYF
TRBV28	TRBD1	15	TRBJ1-3	NA	TGTGCCAGCAGTTCACCGGGACAGGCGGGAAACACCATATATTTT	CASSSPGQAGNTIYF
TRBV7-2	TRBD1	13	TRBJ1-2	few	TGTGCCAGCAGTCGGACAGGGAGTTTGGGCTACACCTTC	CASSRTGSLGYTF
TRBV29-1	TRBD2	13	TRBJ2-3	NA	TGCAGCGTTGGGCTAGCGGGGGCAGATACGCAGTATTTT	CSVGLAGADTQYF
TRBV12-3/TRBV12-4	TRBD2	14	TRBJ2-7	NA	TGTTCCAGCAGTACTAGCGGTGTAGAGTACGAGCAGTACTTC	CSSSTSGVEYEQYF
TRBV24-1	NA	11	TRBJ2-1	NA	TGTGCCACCTCCGAGGGTGGTGAGCAGTTCTTC	CATSEGGEQFF
TRBV24-1	NA	14	TRBJ2-5	few	TGTGCCACCAGTGATTTGAGACAGCCAGAGACCCAGTACTTC	CATSDLRQPETQYF
TRBV28	TRBD1	15	TRBJ2-7	NA	TGTGCCAGCATCCCAAGTATAGGACAGGGCTACGAGCAGTACTTC	CASIPSIGQGYEQYF
TRBV2	NA	14	TRBJ1-1	few	TGTGCCAGCAGTGACAGGGTGGGGGAAACTGAAGCTTTCTTT	CASSDRVGETEAFF
TRBV5-1	NA	15	TRBJ2-2	NA	TGCGCCAGCAGCTTCAGCCTGGAGAGCACCGGGGAGCTGTTTTTT	CASSFSLESTGELFF
TRBV20-1	NA	13	TRBJ1-4	NA	TGCAGTGCTAAAGAGGCAACTAATGAAAAACTGTTTTTT	CSAKEATNEKLFF
TRBV14	NA	15	TRBJ2-7	few	TGTGCCAGCAGCTCCTTAGGAGCTAGCTCCTACGAGCAGTACTTC	CASSSLGASSYEQYF
TRBV20-1	NA	12	TRBJ1-1	NA	TGCAGTGCTACTCCTGATATCATGAGGGCTTTCTTT	CSATPDIMRAFF
TRBV27	TRBD2	15	TRBJ2-3	once	TGTGCCAGCAGACTTAGCGGGGGGGTAGCAGATACGCAGTATTTT	CASRLSGGVADTQYF
TRBV5-1	NA	14	TRBJ1-1	NA	TGCGCCAGCAGCTCCCTATTGGCAAACACTGAAGCTTTCTTT	CASSSLLANTEAFF
TRBV4-1	NA	17	TRBJ1-2	many	TGCGCCAGCAGCCAAGATCAGACCCCCGGGATTTTCTATGGCTACACCTTC	CASSQDQTPGIFYGYTF
TRBV28	TRBD1	14	TRBJ2-3	NA	TGTGCCGCACGACAGGGGAATAGGACAGATACGCAGTATTTT	CAARQGNRTDTQYF
TRBV20-1	TRBD2	13	TRBJ2-1	few	TGCAGTGCTCTAAAGCGGGAGATCAATGAGCAGTTCTTC	CSALKREINEQFF
TRBV20-1	NA	10	TRBJ2-7	many	TGCAGTGCTAGTTTGGTCGAGCAGTACTTC	CSASLVEQYF
TRBV15	NA	10	TRBJ2-5	few	TGTGCCACCAACCTCGAGACCCAGTACTTC	CATNLETQYF
TRBV28	NA	13	TRBJ1-6	NA	TGTGCCAGCAGGAGACAGCGGGATTCACCCCTCCACTTT	CASRRQRDSPLHF
TRBV11-3	TRBD2	13	TRBJ2-1	few	TGTGCCAGCAGTCAACTAGCGACCGGTGAGCAGTTCTTC	CASSQLATGEQFF
TRBV4-3	NA	17	TRBJ1-6	NA	TGCGCCAGCAGCCAAGACAGGGGCGGGTGTAATAATTCACCCCTCCACTTT	CASSQDRGGCNNSPLHF
TRBV29-1	NA	15	TRBJ2-2	NA	TGCAGTATTGCATGGGCCGGTTCGAACACCGGGGAGCTGTTTTTT	CSIAWAGSNTGELFF
TRBV12-3/TRBV12-4	NA	13	TRBJ2-5	many	TGTGCCAGCACTAGCACAGGGTCGGAGACCCAGTACTTC	CASTSTGSETQYF
TRBV12-3/TRBV12-4	NA	16	TRBJ2-3	NA	TGTGCCAGCAGTTTAGTAGGCGGGACGAGCACAGATACGCAGTATTTT	CASSLVGGTSTDTQYF
TRBV5-6	NA	14	TRBJ1-2	NA	TGTGCCAGCAGCTTATCATCGACGCTGCGGGGCTACACCTTC	CASSLSSTLRGYTF
TRBV2	TRBD1	14	TRBJ2-3	many	TGTGCCAGCCACTTGGGACAGAACACAGATACGCAGTATTTT	CASHLGQNTDTQYF
TRBV20-1	NA	15	TRBJ1-1	few	TGCAGTGCTAGAGATCATCAGTCCAGAAACACTGAAGCTTTCTTT	CSARDHQSRNTEAFF
TRBV21-1	NA	17	TRBJ1-6	NA	TGTGCCAGCAGGATCCTGACCGGCGAGTCGGATAATTCACCCCTCCACTTT	CASRILTGESDNSPLHF
TRBV13	NA	14	TRBJ1-2	few	TGTGCCAGTAGCCAAAAGACTGAAAACCGGGGCTACACCTTC	CASSQKTENRGYTF
TRBV5-1	TRBD1	16	TRBJ1-6	NA	TGCGCCAGCAGCGCCGGGACAGGGGTTGAGAATTCACCCCTCCACTTT	CASSAGTGVENSPLHF
TRBV29-1	TRBD2	13	TRBJ2-7	many	TGCAGCGTCCAACCGGGAGGGGCCTACGAGCAGTACTTC	CSVQPGGAYEQYF
TRBV2	NA	13	TRBJ1-6	many	TGTGCCAGCAGTGGACAGTGGAATTCACCCCTCCACTTT	CASSGQWNSPLHF
TRBV12-3/TRBV12-4	NA	13	TRBJ1-1	NA	TGTGCCAGCAGTCGATCCGAGGTCACTGAAGCTTTCTTT	CASSRSEVTEAFF
TRBV12-3/TRBV12-4	NA	16	TRBJ2-1	NA	TGTGCCAGCAGTTCTCTTTCCGAGACGCGAGGGAATGAGCAGTTCTTC	CASSSLSETRGNEQFF
TRBV19	NA	13	TRBJ1-2	NA	TGTGCCAGTAGTATGGGAAGCTCAAGTGGCTACACCTTC	CASSMGSSSGYTF
TRBV7-8	TRBD2	17	TRBJ2-1	many	TGTGCCAGCAGCCCCAAATTAGCGGGAATCTCCTACAATGAGCAGTTCTTC	CASSPKLAGISYNEQFF
TRBV7-6	NA	12	TRBJ2-1	NA	TGTGCCAGCAGCGGGACGAGCGGTGAGCAGTTCTTC	CASSGTSGEQFF
TRBV6-1	TRBD1	15	TRBJ1-2	few	TGTGCCAGTTTGAGGACAGGCGTTAACTCCTATGGCTACACCTTC	CASLRTGVNSYGYTF
TRBV20-1	NA	15	TRBJ2-1	NA	TGCAGTGCCCTTACCGGGTCTCTCTCCTACAATGAGCAGTTCTTC	CSALTGSLSYNEQFF
TRBV29-1	NA	11	TRBJ2-5	many	TGCAGCGTAACACCTCAAGAGACCCAGTACTTC	CSVTPQETQYF
TRBV7-9	NA	13	TRBJ2-7	NA	TGTGCCAGCAGGCCGACCTTATCCTACGAGCAGTACTTC	CASRPTLSYEQYF
TRBV5-1	TRBD2	17	TRBJ2-3	once	TGCGCCAGCAGACCCCTCGGGACTAGCGGGGTCAGAGATACGCAGTATTTT	CASRPLGTSGVRDTQYF
TRBV4-1	NA	14	TRBJ1-2	NA	TGCGCCAGCAACCAAGATATGGCCCTCTATGGCTACACCTTC	CASNQDMALYGYTF
TRBV7-9	TRBD1	14	TRBJ2-7	NA	TGTGCCAGCAGCCGGGACAGGGGTTACAATGAGCAGTACTTC	CASSRDRGYNEQYF